The 20 T cell receptor beta chains given below trace back to one sample, sequenced in a study of CD8+ T cells in alopecia areata. Reverse transcription of extracted RNA yielded cDNA, which provided the sequencing template. Repertoires were generated with immunoSEQ multiplex PCR, while TCRdb's copy carries only in-frame clones and drops some. The sample has some 150,000 clones; roughly 66% are singletons. The sequences come from CD8+ T cells sorted from blood, collected at week 0. These receptors were collected from a human donor with alopecia areata.

This clone has a handful of counts. The chain joins TRBV2 to TRBJ1-1; D uncertain. In germline, CDR1 is SNHLY, CDR2 FYNNEI. The CDR3 contains 15 residues. With 8 bases removed from V and 4 bases from J, the gap between germline ends came to 20 bases. The CDR3 nucleotides are TGTGCCAGCTTCCGTGGAAGGGCGGCTAGCACTGAAGCTTTCTTT. Its protein product is CASFRGRAASTEAFF.

This clone has just a few counts. The chain employs TRBV5-6 and TRBJ2-1; TRBD2 matches 10 bases. The CDR3 loop spans 15 amino acids. Losses at the gene ends were 7 bases for V and 6 bases for J; bases not matched to a gene: 10. Germline values: CDR1 SGHDT, CDR2 YYEEEE. Written as DNA, the CDR3 is TGTGCCAGCCTCCGAAGTGAGCGGGGGGGCAATGAGCAGTTCTTC. Protein: CASLRSERGGNEQFF.

This clone rates as medium-sized (0.01 to 0.1%). The rearrangement joins TRBV4-1 to TRBJ1-2; D unresolved. CDR1 MGHRA and CDR2 YSYEKL come from the germline V gene. V lost 5 bases and J lost 1, with 11 bases in between. The CDR3 is 14 residues long. The CDR3 coding sequence is TGCGCCAGCAGCGACGACATGGGTAACTATGGCTACACCTTC. This encodes CASSDDMGNYGYTF.

V usage is TRBV7-2 and J usage is TRBJ2-1; 9 bases line up with TRBD2. CDR3 length: 16 residues. J gave up 8 bases and V 1 base, and 9 bases lay outside the gene matches. Germline V gives CDR1 SGHTA, CDR2 FQGNSA. The DNA for the CDR3 is TGTGCCAGCAGCTTAGTCGGCGGGGGGGCTGTGGATGAGCAGTTCTTC. Amino acid sequence: CASSLVGGGAVDEQFF.

The CDR3 bases are TGTGCCAGCAATGGAGGGGGGAACACTGAAGCTTTCTTT. Translation gives CASNGGGNTEAFF. J is TRBJ1-1 and V is TRBV2, with D perhaps matching TRBD1 (6 bases). CDR1 is SNHLY, CDR2 FYNNEI, per germline. This CDR3 comprises 13 residues. Trimming removed 7 bases at V and 1 base at J, with 10 bases between.

The V and J genes are TRBV29-1 and TRBJ2-3; D might be TRBD2 (9 bases). CDR1 and CDR2 (germline): SQVTM, ANQGSEA. This CDR3 is built from 15 residues. The ends were cut back, 3 bases at V and 6 bases at J, with 19 bases in the middle. The CDR3 sequence: CSVDGVAGDRDTQYF. CDR3 sequence (DNA): TGCAGCGTTGATGGGGTAGCGGGGGACAGGGATACGCAGTATTTT.

V usage is TRBV7-6 and J usage is TRBJ2-7; D may match TRBD1 or TRBD2 (5 bases each). The CDR3 length is 14 residues. The germline V gene has CDR1 SGHVS and CDR2 FNYEAQ. Trimming stripped 5 bases from V and 3 bases from J, with 14 bases between. The CDR3 DNA reads as TGTGCCAGCAGCGTAGGGACGGAGGACTACGAGCAGTACTTC. Translating it yields CASSVGTEDYEQYF.

The chain combines TRBV5-6 with TRBJ2-3; D remains unclear. The CDR3 is 13 residues long. V was shortened by 4 bases and J by 0 bases, with 6 bases between the two germline ends. The germline V gene encodes CDR1 SGHDT and CDR2 YYEEEE. DNA for the CDR3: TGTGCCAGCAGCACAATAAGCACAGATACGCAGTATTTT. Translation: CASSTISTDTQYF. Based on the CDR3 plus reference TRBV5-6 and TRBJ2-3, the full variable domain is DAGVTQSPTHLIKTRGQQVTLRCSPKSGHDTVSWYQQALGQGPQFIFQYYEEEERQRGNFPDRFSGHQFPNYSSELNVNALLLGDSALYLCASSTISTDTQYFGPGTRLTVL.

V is TRBV5-6 and J is TRBJ2-7; D is undetermined. V was clipped by 4 bases and J by 6 bases, with 14 bases between them. The CDR3 length is 13 residues. Per the germline V gene, CDR1 is SGHDT and CDR2 is YYEEEE. CDR3 DNA: TGTGCCAGCAGCCAAGGGTCGGTGCGCGAGCAGTACTTC. Translated, it gives CASSQGSVREQYF.

The chain uses TRBV6-1 and TRBJ2-7; no clear D gene. V was clipped by 6 bases and J by 3 bases, with 12 bases between them. The CDR3 is 13 amino acids. Germline V lookup: CDR1 MNHNS, CDR2 SASEGT. The CDR3 region has the DNA TGTGCCAGCAGACTGGTGGCGGACTACGAGCAGTACTTC. This encodes CASRLVADYEQYF.

In its sample, this clone was seen once. This chain links TRBV30 with TRBJ2-5; D unresolved. The CDR3 length is 14 residues. CDR1 is GTSNPN, CDR2 SVGIG, per germline (reference sequence). V lost 0 bases, J lost 1 base, and 9 bases lay in between. The CDR3 region has the DNA TGTGCCTGGAGTGTACGTCAGGTCCAAGAGACCCAGTACTTC. Protein: CAWSVRQVQETQYF.

There are a few counts of this clone. V is TRBV5-6 and J is TRBJ2-2; D is uncertain. Trimming removed 3 bases from V and 3 bases from J, with 6 bases in between. Germline CDR1 SGHDT, CDR2 YYEEEE. There are 13 residues in the CDR3. The CDR3 reads CASSSRDTGELFF. CDR3 DNA: TGTGCCAGCAGCTCTAGGGACACCGGGGAGCTGTTTTTT.

This clone has only a few counts. The chain links TRBV4-1 to TRBJ2-3; either TRBD1 or TRBD2 may supply D (5 bases each). V was shortened by 2 bases and J by 2 bases, with 11 bases between the two germline ends. Germline V gene lookup returns CDR1 MGHRA and CDR2 YSYEKL. The CDR3 has 15 amino acids. CDR3 bases: TGCGCCAGCAGCCAACGGGGCCTCTACACAGATACGCAGTATTTT. Translation gives CASSQRGLYTDTQYF.

Only a few counts were recorded for this clone. This chain connects TRBV29-1 to TRBJ2-7, with 11 bases lining up with TRBD1. V lost 6 bases to trimming and J lost 3 bases; unmatched junction nucleotides: 10. The CDR3 length is 15 residues. Germline CDR1 and CDR2: SQVTM and ANQGSEA. The CDR3 region has the DNA TGCAGCGTCCCCTCCGGACAGGGGGCAGGCTACGAGCAGTACTTC. It specifies CSVPSGQGAGYEQYF.

This sequence joins TRBV30 and TRBJ2-7, with 10 bases lining up with TRBD1. V lost 5 bases to trimming and J lost 2 bases; unmatched junction nucleotides: 3. Germline V gene data show CDR1 as GTSNPN and CDR2 as SVGIG (reference sequence). The CDR3 covers 13 residues. The CDR3 protein is CAWGTGVPYEQYF. Here the CDR3 DNA reads TGTGCCTGGGGGACAGGGGTCCCCTACGAGCAGTACTTC.

The chain is built from TRBV7-9 and TRBJ1-5, with a possible D match to TRBD1 (5 bases). V lost 1 base, J lost 6 bases, and 16 bases lay in between. CDR1 SEHNR and CDR2 FQNEAQ come from the germline V gene (reference sequence). The CDR3 runs 16 residues. The CDR3 DNA reads TGTGCCAGCAGCTTAGAATGGGGCAGGCATGCTCAGCCCCAGCATTTT. Its protein is CASSLEWGRHAQPQHF.

This clone was counted once. The chain employs TRBV5-6 and TRBJ2-7; TRBD1 might be the D (5 bases). Germline V gives CDR1 SGHDT, CDR2 YYEEEE. CDR3 length: 14 residues. V lost 2 bases, J lost 0 bases, and 9 bases lay in between. Written as DNA, the CDR3 is TGTGCCAGCAGCTTATACGACAGCTCCTACGAGCAGTACTTC. Protein: CASSLYDSSYEQYF.

The chain joins TRBV19 to TRBJ1-1, with 7 bases lining up with TRBD1. The V gene end was trimmed by 7 bases and the J gene end by 5 bases; junction bases not matched to a gene: 13. Germline loops: CDR1 LNHDA, CDR2 SQIVND (reference sequence). The CDR3 contains 15 residues. In nucleotides, the CDR3 is TGTGCCAGTACCCCATTAGGGCAGGGGGAGACTGAAGCTTTCTTT. Translated, it gives CASTPLGQGETEAFF.

The genes are TRBV29-1 and TRBJ1-2; no definite D call. Between the trimmed V and J ends, which lost 4 bases and 0 bases, there was a span of 15 bases. The CDR3 sequence is 15 residues long. Germline values: CDR1 SQVTM, CDR2 ANQGSEA. The CDR3 bases are TGCAGCGTTGCACCTCGCGAGCACTCTAACTATGGCTACACCTTC. Its translation: CSVAPREHSNYGYTF.

This chain uses TRBV27 with TRBJ2-4; 8 positions match TRBD1. V gave up 2 bases and J gave up 7 bases; unmatched junction bases: 7. CDR3 length: 15 amino acids. The germline V gene encodes CDR1 MNHEY and CDR2 SMNVEV (reference sequence). CDR3 protein: CASSLRTGLRNIQYF. The CDR3 nucleotides read TGTGCCAGCAGTTTAAGGACAGGGCTTAGGAACATTCAGTACTTC.